This T cell receptor beta chain is from a study of OX40 agonist ivuxolimab in advanced cancers. CDR3 length: 12 residues. The V and J ends lost 3 bases and 9 bases respectively, with 10 bases between them. Looked up from germline, CDR1 is SGHRS and CDR2 is YFSETQ. Only in-frame clones appear in the TCRdb table, and some are missing; sequencing was by immunoSEQ multiplex PCR. The profile shows about 16,000 clones, around 83% of them singletons. This sequence originates from an adult with an advanced solid tumor such as melanoma, head and neck, liver or kidney cancer. The chain employs TRBV5-1 and TRBJ2-1; D possibly corresponds to TRBD2 (5 bases). The sample consisted of CD4+ or CD8+ T cells sorted from blood, taken in a trial of the OX40 agonist ivuxolimab. CDR3 DNA sequence: TGCGCCAGCAGCTCCGACTACGGTGAGCAGTTCTTC. Translated, it gives CASSSDYGEQFF. Looking up the rest from reference TRBV5-1 and TRBJ2-1 gives the full variable domain: KAGVTQTPRYLIKTRGQQVTLSCSPISGHRSVSWYQQTPGQGLQFLFEYFSETQRNKGNFPGRFSGRQFSNSRSEMNVSTLELGDSALYLCASSSDYGEQFFGPGTRLTVL.